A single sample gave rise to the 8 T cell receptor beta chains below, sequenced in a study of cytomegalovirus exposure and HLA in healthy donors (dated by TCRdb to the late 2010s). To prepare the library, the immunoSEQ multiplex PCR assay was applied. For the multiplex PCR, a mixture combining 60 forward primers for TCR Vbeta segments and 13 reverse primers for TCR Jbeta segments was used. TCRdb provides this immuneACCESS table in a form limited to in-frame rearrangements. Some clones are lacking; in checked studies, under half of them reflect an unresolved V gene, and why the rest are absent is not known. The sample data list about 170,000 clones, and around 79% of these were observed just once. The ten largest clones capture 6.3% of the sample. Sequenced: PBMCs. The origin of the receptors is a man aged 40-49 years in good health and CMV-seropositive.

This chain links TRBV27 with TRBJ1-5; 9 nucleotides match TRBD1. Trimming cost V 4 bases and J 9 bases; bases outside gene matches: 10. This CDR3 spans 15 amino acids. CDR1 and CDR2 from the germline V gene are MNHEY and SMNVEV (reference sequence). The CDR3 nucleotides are TGTGCCAGCAGTTCGGGGACAGGGTGGGGGGGGCCCCAGCATTTT. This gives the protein CASSSGTGWGGPQHF.

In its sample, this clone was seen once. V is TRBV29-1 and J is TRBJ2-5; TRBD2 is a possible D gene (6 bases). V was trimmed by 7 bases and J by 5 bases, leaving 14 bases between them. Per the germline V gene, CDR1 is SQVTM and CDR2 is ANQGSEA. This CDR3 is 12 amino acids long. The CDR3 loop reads CSAKFGGETQYF. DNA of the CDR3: TGCAGCGCCAAATTTGGGGGGGAGACCCAGTACTTC.

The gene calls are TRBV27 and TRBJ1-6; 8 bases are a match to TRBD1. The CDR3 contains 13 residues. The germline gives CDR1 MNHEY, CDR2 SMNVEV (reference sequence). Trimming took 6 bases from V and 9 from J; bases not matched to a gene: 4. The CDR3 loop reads CASRTGDGSPLHF. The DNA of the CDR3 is TGTGCCAGCAGGACAGGGGATGGTTCACCCCTCCACTTT.

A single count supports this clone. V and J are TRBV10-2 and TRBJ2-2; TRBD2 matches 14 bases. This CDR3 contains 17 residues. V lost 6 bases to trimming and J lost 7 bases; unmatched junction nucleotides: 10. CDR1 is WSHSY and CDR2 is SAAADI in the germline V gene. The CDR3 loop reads CASRDFVGLAGVGELFF. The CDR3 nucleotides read TGCGCCAGCAGGGACTTTGTGGGACTAGCGGGAGTCGGGGAGCTGTTTTTT.

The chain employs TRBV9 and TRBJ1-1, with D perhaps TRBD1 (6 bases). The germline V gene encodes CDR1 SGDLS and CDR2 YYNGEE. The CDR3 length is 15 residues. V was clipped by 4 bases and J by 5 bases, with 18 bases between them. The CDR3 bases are TGTGCCAGCAGCCATTCCATAGGGGGGGGGACTGAAGCTTTCTTT. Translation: CASSHSIGGGTEAFF.

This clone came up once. This CDR3 is CASNSQGARETQYF. The CDR3 bases are TGTGCCAGCAACTCTCAAGGGGCCCGCGAGACCCAGTACTTC. V and J are TRBV5-5 and TRBJ2-5; a weak D match, TRBD1 (5 bases). The CDR3 sequence is 14 residues long. Germline V gives CDR1 SGHKS, CDR2 YYEKEE (reference sequence). Trimming pared 6 bases from V and 5 bases from J, leaving 17 bases between.

The CDR3 loop reads CASGTSGDTEQFF. Written as DNA, the CDR3 is TGTGCCAGCGGGACTAGCGGGGACACTGAGCAGTTCTTC. The rearrangement joins TRBV6-5 to TRBJ2-1; 13 bases map to TRBD2. The germline V gene has CDR1 MNHEY and CDR2 SVGAGI. This CDR3 contains 13 residues. V was clipped by 8 bases and J by 9 bases; unmatched bases: 4.

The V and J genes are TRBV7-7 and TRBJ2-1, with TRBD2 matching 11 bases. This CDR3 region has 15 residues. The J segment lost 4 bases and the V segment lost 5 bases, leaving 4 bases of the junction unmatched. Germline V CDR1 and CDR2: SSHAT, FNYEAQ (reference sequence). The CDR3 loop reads CASSPGLAEYNEQFF. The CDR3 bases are TGTGCCAGCAGCCCGGGACTAGCGGAGTACAATGAGCAGTTCTTC.